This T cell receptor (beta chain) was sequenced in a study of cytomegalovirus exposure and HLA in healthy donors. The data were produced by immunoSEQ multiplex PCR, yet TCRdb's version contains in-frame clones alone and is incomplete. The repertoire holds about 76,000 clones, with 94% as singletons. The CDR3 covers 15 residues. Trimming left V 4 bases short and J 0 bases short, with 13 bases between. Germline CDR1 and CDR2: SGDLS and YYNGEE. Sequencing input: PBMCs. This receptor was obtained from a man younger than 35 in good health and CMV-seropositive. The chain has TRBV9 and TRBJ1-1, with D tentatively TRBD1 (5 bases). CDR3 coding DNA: TGTGCCAGCAGCCCACGACAGTACATGAACACTGAAGCTTTCTTT. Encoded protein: CASSPRQYMNTEAFF. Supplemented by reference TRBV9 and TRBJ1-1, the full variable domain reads DSGVTQTPKHLITATGQRVTLRCSPRSGDLSVYWYQQSLDQGLQFLIQYYNGEERAKGNILERFSAQQFPDLHSELNLSSLELGDSALYFCASSPRQYMNTEAFFGQGTRLTVV.